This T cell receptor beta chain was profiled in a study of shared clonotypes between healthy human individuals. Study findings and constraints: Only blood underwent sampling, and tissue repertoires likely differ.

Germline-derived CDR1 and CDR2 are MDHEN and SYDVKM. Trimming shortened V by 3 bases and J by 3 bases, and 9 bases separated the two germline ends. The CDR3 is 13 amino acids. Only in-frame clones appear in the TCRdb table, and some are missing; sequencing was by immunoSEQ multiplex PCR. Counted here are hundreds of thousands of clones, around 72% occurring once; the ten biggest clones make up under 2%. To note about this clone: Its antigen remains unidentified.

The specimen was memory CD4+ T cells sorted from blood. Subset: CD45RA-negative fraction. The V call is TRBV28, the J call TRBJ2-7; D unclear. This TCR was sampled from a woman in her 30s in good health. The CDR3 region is CASSLHKSYEQYF. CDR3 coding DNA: TGTGCCAGCAGTTTGCACAAAAGCTACGAGCAGTACTTC.